A single sample gave rise to the 25 T cell receptor beta chains below, sequenced in a study of shared clonotypes between healthy human individuals. Measured with immunoSEQ multiplex PCR; TCRdb has only the in-frame clones, and not every one. The sample shows roughly 1,500,000 clones, just under 99% of them seen only once. The specimen sequenced was naive CD4+ T cells sorted from blood. Subset noted: CD45RA+ positively selected. The receptors stem from a man aged 30-40 years in good health.

The chain combines TRBV7-8 with TRBJ2-2; D not certain. The germline V gene encodes CDR1 SGHVS and CDR2 FQNEAQ. V was trimmed by 4 bases and J by 3 bases, leaving 12 bases between them. There are 15 residues in the CDR3. CDR3 residues: CASSSRAVHTGELFF. The CDR3 coding sequence is TGTGCCAGCAGCTCCCGAGCCGTACACACCGGGGAGCTGTTTTTT.

This clone appeared a single time. This chain links TRBV21-1 with TRBJ2-3; TRBD1 was called by the table and not checked on the DNA. TRBV21-1 is a pseudogene segment. There are 17 residues in the CDR3. Written as DNA, the CDR3 is TGTGCCAGCAGCGGATACAGGCGTTTAGCTAGCACAGATACGCAGTATTTT. Translated: CASSGYRRLASTDTQYF.

J is TRBJ2-1 and V is TRBV28, with 9 bases aligning to TRBD1. The germline V gene encodes CDR1 MDHEN and CDR2 SYDVKM. CDR3 length equals 15 residues. Germline trimming cut 8 bases from V and 4 bases from J; bases unmatched to any gene: 9. This CDR3 is CASGYRDRVYNEQFF. The CDR3 DNA sequence: TGTGCCAGCGGATACCGGGACAGGGTTTACAATGAGCAGTTCTTC. Full variable domain (rest looked up from reference TRBV28 and TRBJ2-1): DVKVTQSSRYLVKRTGEKVFLECVQDMDHENMFWYRQDPGLGLRLIYFSYDVKMKEKGDIPEGYSVSREKKERFSLILESASTNQTSMYLCASGYRDRVYNEQFFGPGTRLTVL.

J is TRBJ2-1 and V is TRBV7-2; D gene uncertain. The V gene's germline CDR1 is SGHTA and CDR2 FQGNSA. The CDR3 loop spans 16 amino acids. Trimming cost V 0 bases and J 3 bases, with 12 bases left between them. The DNA of the CDR3 is TGTGCCAGCAGCTTAGCCCTTCTCGTCCTCTACAATGAGCAGTTCTTC. Its translation: CASSLALLVLYNEQFF.

The chain uses TRBV7-2 and TRBJ2-2, with D unclear. The germline gives CDR1 SGHTA, CDR2 FQGNSA. The CDR3 is made up of 19 amino acids. The V end was cut by 6 bases, the J end by 1 base, with 24 bases between. The CDR3: CASSTGHVSLWGNTGELFF. The DNA of the CDR3 is TGTGCCAGCAGTACCGGGCATGTGAGCCTTTGGGGGAACACCGGGGAGCTGTTTTTT.

Turning to this clone: Other DNA sequences within the sample encode an identical CDR3. The J gene is TRBJ2-1, the V gene TRBV9; D gene ambiguous. Germline CDR1 SGDLS, CDR2 YYNGEE. V lost 0 bases and J 7 bases, leaving 8 bases between the germline ends. The CDR3 has 13 amino acids. The CDR3 nucleotides are TGTGCCAGCAGCGTAGGAGGCGCTAATGAGCAGTTCTTC. This sequence encodes CASSVGGANEQFF.

The chain links TRBV28 to TRBJ1-1; a possible D gene is TRBD1 (5 bases). The CDR3 length is 16 residues. With 2 bases removed from V and 1 base from J, the gap between germline ends came to 14 bases. Germline values: CDR1 MDHEN, CDR2 SYDVKM. CDR3: CASSLGDELENTEAFF. For the CDR3, the DNA is TGTGCCAGCAGTTTAGGGGACGAATTGGAGAACACTGAAGCTTTCTTT.

The V and J genes are TRBV30 and TRBJ1-2; D unclear. This CDR3 has 12 residues. Germline loops: CDR1 GTSNPN, CDR2 SVGIG (reference sequence). V shed 0 bases and J shed 8 bases, with 10 bases lying between them. In nucleotides, the CDR3 is TGTGCCTGGAGTGTAGGGAATCCGGGCTACACCTTC. It yields the protein CAWSVGNPGYTF.

A remark on this clone: This same CDR3 is encoded by further DNA sequences in the sample. V and J are TRBV5-1 and TRBJ2-2; D unclear. The CDR3 is 13 amino acids. V lost 0 bases and J lost 8, with 8 bases in between. Germline values: CDR1 SGHRS, CDR2 YFSETQ. Here the CDR3 DNA reads TGCGCCAGCAGCTTGGAGGCCCCTGGGGAGCTGTTTTTT. Its translation: CASSLEAPGELFF.

V usage is TRBV27 and J usage is TRBJ2-5; 10 nucleotides align to TRBD2. Germline-derived CDR1 and CDR2 are MNHEY and SMNVEV (reference sequence). V was clipped by 5 bases and J by 5 bases; unmatched bases: 8. This CDR3 spans 15 amino acids. CDR3 nucleotide sequence: TGTGCCAGCAGTAAGAGCGGGAGGGCCGGGGAGACCCAGTACTTC. This translates into CASSKSGRAGETQYF.

The J gene is TRBJ2-5, the V gene TRBV5-4, with 12 bases fitting TRBD2. Germline V gene data show CDR1 as SGHNT and CDR2 as YYREEE (reference sequence). V lost 3 bases, J lost 5 bases, and 14 bases stayed unmatched. The CDR3 spans 18 residues. CDR3 DNA sequence: TGTGCCAGCAGCTGGGGAGGGGCTAGCGGGAGGGCCGGGGAGACCCAGTACTTC. Protein: CASSWGGASGRAGETQYF.

The CDR3 sequence is CSVEWGGRANTEAFF. CDR3 nucleotide sequence: TGCAGCGTTGAATGGGGGGGCCGAGCGAACACTGAAGCTTTCTTT. The chain has TRBV29-1 and TRBJ1-1; possibly TRBD1 for D (6 bases). Trimming removed 2 bases from V and 1 base from J, with 14 bases in between. This CDR3 comprises 15 residues. The germline V gene encodes CDR1 SQVTM and CDR2 ANQGSEA.

J is TRBJ2-4 and V is TRBV6-1; a possible D gene is TRBD1 (5 bases). Deletions cut 6 bases from V and 0 bases from J, with 9 bases between. Germline assignment: CDR1 MNHNS and CDR2 SASEGT. The CDR3 has 14 amino acids. The CDR3 protein is CASRDRLAKNIQYF. CDR3 sequence (DNA): TGTGCCAGCAGAGACAGACTAGCCAAAAACATTCAGTACTTC.

The chain carries TRBV5-4 and TRBJ1-1; D is unresolved. This CDR3 spans 14 amino acids. V dropped 0 bases and J dropped 1 base, with 7 bases sitting between them. Germline assignment: CDR1 SGHNT and CDR2 YYREEE (reference sequence). Here the CDR3 reads CASSLERQNTEAFF. The CDR3 DNA follows: TGTGCCAGCAGCTTGGAGCGACAGAACACTGAAGCTTTCTTT.

This chain links TRBV25-1 with TRBJ1-2, with D possibly TRBD1 on 5 matching bases. Trimming removed 1 base from V and 6 bases from J, with 18 bases in between. In germline, CDR1 is MGHDK, CDR2 SYGVNS. The CDR3 runs to 16 residues. Here the CDR3 reads CASSESPPRESDGYTF. CDR3 coding DNA: TGTGCCAGCAGTGAATCACCTCCCAGGGAGTCGGATGGCTACACCTTC.

The chain links TRBV5-8 to TRBJ2-7; no reliable D call. Germline values: CDR1 SGHTS, CDR2 YDEGEE. Trimming removed 1 base at V and 0 bases at J, with 8 bases between. This CDR3 comprises 14 residues. CDR3 protein: CASSLLVSSYEQYF. As DNA, the CDR3 is TGTGCCAGCAGCTTGTTAGTCAGCTCCTACGAGCAGTACTTC.

The chain employs TRBV9 and TRBJ2-1, with D perhaps matching TRBD1 (7 bases). Germline values: CDR1 SGDLS, CDR2 YYNGEE. Trimming left V 3 bases short and J 4 bases short, with 23 bases between. The CDR3 totals 18 residues. CDR3 nucleotides: TGTGCCAGCAGCGGAGCGGTAGGGGGGACAGCCGTTTACAATGAGCAGTTCTTC. It codes for CASSGAVGGTAVYNEQFF.

The V gene is TRBV9, the J gene TRBJ2-1, with D perhaps TRBD1 (8 bases). CDR3 length: 16 amino acids. Germline loops: CDR1 SGDLS, CDR2 YYNGEE. The germline V and J ends were trimmed by 0 bases and 9 bases, with 19 bases remaining between them. CDR3 DNA sequence: TGTGCCAGCAGCGTAGCTACAGGGGGGGTCGTAAGTGAGCAGTTCTTC. As protein: CASSVATGGVVSEQFF.

The chain links TRBV7-9 to TRBJ1-1, with D unresolved. Trimming removed 2 bases at V and 6 bases at J, with 16 bases between. CDR1 and CDR2 (germline): SEHNR, FQNEAQ (reference sequence). The CDR3 is made up of 15 amino acids. CDR3 nucleotides: TGTGCCAGCAGCTTATGGAACCAGGCCCCCGCTGAAGCTTTCTTT. Translating gives CASSLWNQAPAEAFF. Full variable domain (remainder filled in from reference TRBV7-9 and TRBJ1-1): DTGVSQNPRHKITKRGQNVTFRCDPISEHNRLYWYRQTLGQGPEFLTYFQNEAQLEKSRLLSDRFSAERPKGSFSTLEIQRTEQGDSAMYLCASSLWNQAPAEAFFGQGTRLTVV.

The rearrangement uses TRBV6-5 and TRBJ2-2; tentatively, D is TRBD2 (5 bases). Germline assignment: CDR1 MNHEY and CDR2 SVGAGI. This CDR3 is 15 amino acids long. V lost 6 bases to trimming and J lost 5 bases, with 16 bases between them. CDR3 residues: CASSKPVTGTGELFF. The CDR3 DNA follows: TGTGCCAGCAGCAAGCCAGTAACGGGGACCGGGGAGCTGTTTTTT.

The chain carries TRBV5-4 and TRBJ2-5; 8 bases fit TRBD1. The CDR3 is made up of 15 amino acids. The J segment lost 5 bases and the V segment lost 0 bases, leaving 6 bases of the junction unmatched. CDR1 and CDR2 (germline): SGHNT, YYREEE (reference sequence). CDR3 sequence: CASSLVQGGVETQYF. The DNA of the CDR3 is TGTGCCAGCAGCTTGGTACAGGGGGGAGTGGAGACCCAGTACTTC.

On this clone itself: Distinct nucleotide sequences in the sample also encode this CDR3. The chain carries TRBV7-9 and TRBJ2-2; 11 positions agree with TRBD2. The V gene's germline CDR1 is SEHNR and CDR2 FQNEAQ (reference sequence). The CDR3 runs to 16 residues. J was trimmed by 3 bases and V by 4 bases; bases with no gene match: 4. DNA for the CDR3: TGTGCCAGCAGCTCGGGGACTAGCGGATACACCGGGGAGCTGTTTTTT. The encoded protein is CASSSGTSGYTGELFF.

The genes are TRBV6-1 and TRBJ1-1; D unresolved. V dropped 2 bases and J dropped 7 bases, with 14 bases sitting between them. Germline V gives CDR1 MNHNS, CDR2 SASEGT. The CDR3 totals 14 residues. The CDR3 loop is CASSEQRESGEAFF. In DNA form, the CDR3 reads TGTGCCAGCAGTGAACAAAGGGAATCGGGTGAAGCTTTCTTT.

The CDR3 DNA is TGTGCCAGCAGCCCCCGGACAGGGAGGTGGACCGGGGAGCTGTTTTTT. Residues: CASSPRTGRWTGELFF. This chain connects TRBV14 to TRBJ2-2, with 8 nucleotides matching TRBD1. This CDR3 has 16 amino acids. Germline V gene lookup returns CDR1 SGHDN and CDR2 FVKESK. With V trimmed by 4 bases and J by 5 bases, 9 bases remained unmatched.

The chain carries TRBV2 and TRBJ1-1; 8 bases match TRBD1. The CDR3 covers 14 residues. The germline V gene has CDR1 SNHLY and CDR2 FYNNEI. With 5 bases clipped from V and 1 base from J, the junction kept 3 bases outside the gene matches. The DNA of the CDR3 is TGTGCCAGCAGTAACGGACAGGGGAACACTGAAGCTTTCTTT. It is translated as CASSNGQGNTEAFF.